The 25 T cell receptor beta chains reported below all come from one sample, sequenced in a study of neoadjuvant anti-PD-1 for oral cavity cancer. TCRdb keeps only in-frame clones here, not all; method: immunoSEQ multiplex PCR. The sample lists over 20,000 clones; around a quarter were seen once. Time point described: after neoadjuvant nivolumab, at surgical resection. Source: tumor tissue, taken after nivolumab (anti-PD-1) treatment. Every receptor here comes from a person aged 35 to 85 with oral cavity squamous cell carcinoma.

The genes are TRBV10-2 and TRBJ2-3; D ambiguous. Trimming cost V 1 base and J 5 bases, with 1 base left between them. This CDR3 has 11 residues. Germline V gene data show CDR1 as WSHSY and CDR2 as SAAADI. The CDR3 spells CASSELDTQYF. As DNA, the CDR3 is TGCGCCAGCAGTGAGTTAGATACGCAGTATTTT.

V usage is TRBV15 and J usage is TRBJ1-2; 7 bases map to TRBD1. V lost 3 bases and J lost 8; bases outside the gene matches: 9. The CDR3 has 14 residues. Germline CDR1 is LNHNV and CDR2 is YYDKDF (reference sequence). The CDR3 DNA reads TGTGCCACCAGCAGTAGGGTGACAGGGTCCGGCTACACCTTC. Protein: CATSSRVTGSGYTF.

Many counts were recorded for this clone. The gene calls are TRBV5-1 and TRBJ1-2, with D maybe TRBD1 (6 bases). V was pared by 5 bases and J by 4 bases, with 15 bases between. CDR1 is SGHRS and CDR2 is YFSETQ in the germline V gene. The CDR3 runs 14 residues. For the CDR3, the DNA is TGCGCCAGCAGACGAGAGACAGGAGCCTATGGCTACACCTTC. The encoded protein is CASRRETGAYGYTF.

This rearrangement joins TRBV5-1 to TRBJ1-1, with D tentatively TRBD1 (5 bases). CDR3 length: 15 residues. The V gene lost 2 bases and the J gene lost 3 bases, with 14 bases spanning the gap. Germline V gene data show CDR1 as SGHRS and CDR2 as YFSETQ. CDR3 in DNA: TGCGCCAGCAGCTTTAAGATCGGGGGGGACACTGAAGCTTTCTTT. Translating gives CASSFKIGGDTEAFF.

This clone was detected a few times. CDR3 DNA: TGCGCCAGCAGCTTGGCCGGGACTTACAACACTGAAGCTTTCTTT. Amino acids: CASSLAGTYNTEAFF. This sequence joins TRBV5-1 and TRBJ1-1, with a tentative D call TRBD1 (5 bases). V shed 0 bases and J shed 2 bases, with 11 bases lying between them. The CDR3 is made up of 15 amino acids. Germline CDR1 is SGHRS and CDR2 is YFSETQ. The full variable domain, completed using reference TRBV5-1 and TRBJ1-1, is KAGVTQTPRYLIKTRGQQVTLSCSPISGHRSVSWYQQTPGQGLQFLFEYFSETQRNKGNFPGRFSGRQFSNSRSEMNVSTLELGDSALYLCASSLAGTYNTEAFFGQGTRLTVV.

CDR3 region: CASSIGQQAFF. In nucleotides, the CDR3 is TGTGCCAGCAGCATTGGACAACAAGCTTTCTTT. The J gene is TRBJ1-1, the V gene TRBV6-6; maybe TRBD1 (5 bases). CDR3 length: 11 amino acids. Germline CDR1 and CDR2: MNHNY and SVGAGI (reference sequence). Trimming removed 6 bases at V and 9 bases at J, with 11 bases between.

This chain links TRBV15 with TRBJ1-4; TRBD1 aligns across 11 bases. Germline-derived CDR1 and CDR2 are LNHNV and YYDKDF (reference sequence). Trimming cost V 1 base and J 7 bases; bases outside gene matches: 2. The CDR3 has 15 amino acids. The CDR3: CATSRAGQGAEKLFF. The CDR3 DNA reads as TGTGCCACCAGCAGAGCAGGACAGGGGGCTGAAAAACTGTTTTTT.

This clone was recorded a few times. This chain connects TRBV5-1 to TRBJ1-4; D is undetermined. Germline CDR1 reads SGHRS; CDR2 reads YFSETQ. This CDR3 contains 13 residues. V was shortened by 1 base and J by 6 bases, with 7 bases between the two germline ends. The DNA for the CDR3 is TGCGCCAGCAGCTTGCTAGGTTATGAAAAACTGTTTTTT. It encodes CASSLLGYEKLFF.

The chain recombines TRBV4-2 with TRBJ2-4; 7 bases are a match to TRBD2. Germline V CDR1 and CDR2: LGHNA, YNFKEQ. The CDR3 has 17 residues. The ends lost 3 bases at V and 4 bases at J; junction bases unmatched: 12. This CDR3 is CASSQGPESGVKNIQYF. The CDR3 coding sequence is TGTGCCAGCAGCCAGGGCCCCGAGAGCGGGGTAAAAAACATTCAGTACTTC.

The rearrangement uses TRBV6-6 and TRBJ2-7; the D is unclear. V was cut by 0 bases and J by 2 bases, with 5 bases left in between. The CDR3 consists of 13 residues. Germline-derived CDR1 and CDR2 are MNHNY and SVGAGI (reference sequence). Here the CDR3 DNA reads TGTGCCAGCAGTTACTCGCAGACCTACGAGCAGTACTTC. Translated: CASSYSQTYEQYF.

This chain links TRBV11-3 with TRBJ2-1; TRBD2 matches 14 bases. CDR1 and CDR2 (germline): SGHNT, YENEEA. This CDR3 spans 15 amino acids. The V gene end was trimmed by 3 bases and the J gene end by 6 bases; junction bases not matched to a gene: 1. The CDR3 is CASSFGLAGGNEQFF. The CDR3 DNA reads TGTGCCAGCAGCTTCGGACTAGCGGGAGGCAATGAGCAGTTCTTC.

The chain links TRBV4-1 to TRBJ1-6; the D gene is possibly TRBD1 (6 bases). Between the trimmed V and J ends, which lost 0 bases and 0 bases, there was a span of 18 bases. CDR3 size: 20 residues. In germline, CDR1 is MGHRA, CDR2 YSYEKL. This CDR3 reads CASSQERPHARGSYNSPLHF. The CDR3 DNA reads as TGCGCCAGCAGCCAAGAACGCCCCCACGCCAGGGGCTCCTATAATTCACCCCTCCACTTT.

V usage is TRBV5-6 and J usage is TRBJ1-2; D remains unclear. The V gene's germline CDR1 is SGHDT and CDR2 YYEEEE. V was clipped by 0 bases and J by 8 bases, with 11 bases between them. This CDR3 contains 13 residues. The CDR3 nucleotides read TGTGCCAGCAGCTTGGCTACTATTCAGGGCTACACCTTC. It codes for CASSLATIQGYTF.

Only a few counts were recorded for this clone. This chain uses TRBV28 with TRBJ2-2; D gene ambiguous. Germline CDR1 is MDHEN and CDR2 is SYDVKM. The CDR3 runs to 15 residues. Trimming cost V 6 bases and J 6 bases, with 17 bases left between them. This chain's CDR3 is CASRHLLGSAGELFF. CDR3 sequence (DNA): TGTGCCAGCAGACATCTTTTAGGAAGCGCCGGGGAGCTGTTTTTT.

The table lists this clone with a few counts. The V and J genes are TRBV5-1 and TRBJ2-3; D possibly corresponds to TRBD1 (6 bases). V lost 2 bases to trimming and J lost 0 bases, with 10 bases between them. The germline gives CDR1 SGHRS, CDR2 YFSETQ. This CDR3 has 15 residues. CDR3 in amino acids: CASSLGGPSTDTQYF. The CDR3 DNA is TGCGCCAGCAGCTTAGGGGGACCAAGCACAGATACGCAGTATTTT.

J is TRBJ1-5 and V is TRBV5-1; D may be TRBD1 (6 bases). Germline CDR1 is SGHRS and CDR2 is YFSETQ. The V end lost 4 bases, the J end lost 2 bases, and 10 bases lay between the germline ends. The CDR3 runs 14 residues. The CDR3 sequence is CASSEQGGNQPQHF. The CDR3 DNA reads TGCGCCAGCAGCGAACAGGGTGGCAATCAGCCCCAGCATTTT.

The chain has TRBV7-3 and TRBJ1-6; D uncertain. The germline V and J ends were trimmed by 2 bases and 8 bases, with 7 bases remaining between them. The CDR3 is made up of 13 amino acids. CDR1 and CDR2 (germline): SGHTA, FQGTGA. The CDR3 spells CASSLFRDSPLHF. DNA of the CDR3: TGTGCCAGCAGCTTATTTCGGGATTCACCCCTCCACTTT.

CDR3 in amino acids: CASSEGVYGYTF. The CDR3 DNA reads as TGCGCCAGCAGTGAGGGAGTCTATGGCTACACCTTC. This sequence joins TRBV10-1 and TRBJ1-2; no clear D. Germline V gene lookup returns CDR1 WNHNN and CDR2 SYGVQD (reference sequence). This CDR3 is built from 12 residues. Trimming removed 2 bases from V and 4 bases from J, with 5 bases in between.

The genes are TRBV7-3 and TRBJ2-7, with D possibly being TRBD2 (6 bases). The CDR3 is 12 residues long. V lost 2 bases to trimming and J lost 4 bases, with 6 bases between them. From germline, CDR1 is SGHTA and CDR2 FQGTGA. The CDR3 region is CASSLRGYEQYF. CDR3 bases: TGTGCCAGCAGCTTACGGGGGTACGAGCAGTACTTC.

The rearrangement joins TRBV29-1 to TRBJ2-1; TRBD2 matches at 9 bases. The trim removed 4 bases at V and 2 bases at J, leaving 12 bases unmatched. The CDR3 is 17 residues long. CDR1 and CDR2 from the germline V gene are SQVTM and ANQGSEA. The CDR3 is CSVVGGLAPNPYNEQFF. Written as DNA, the CDR3 is TGCAGCGTTGTAGGGGGACTAGCCCCCAACCCCTACAATGAGCAGTTCTTC.

The rearrangement joins TRBV5-1 to TRBJ2-5; D perhaps matches TRBD1 (7 bases). Trimming cost V 2 bases and J 10 bases, with 15 bases left between them. This CDR3 is 13 amino acids long. CDR1 and CDR2 from the germline V gene are SGHRS and YFSETQ. The CDR3 here is CASSFHTGEDQYF. CDR3 coding DNA: TGCGCCAGCAGCTTTCACACAGGGGAGGACCAGTACTTC.

J is TRBJ2-2 and V is TRBV28; no reliable D call. The CDR3 spans 14 residues. Trimming cost V 1 base and J 5 bases, with 8 bases left between them. The germline V gene encodes CDR1 MDHEN and CDR2 SYDVKM. The CDR3 sequence is CASSLFGKTGELFF. In DNA form, the CDR3 reads TGTGCCAGCAGTTTATTTGGGAAAACCGGGGAGCTGTTTTTT.

This clone was observed a handful of times. The chain employs TRBV27 and TRBJ1-2; the match to TRBD1 covers 12 bases. CDR3 size: 13 residues. V trimming: 10 bases; J trimming: 4 bases; junction bases outside the gene matches: 4. The V gene's germline CDR1 is MNHEY and CDR2 SMNVEV (reference sequence). The CDR3: CATGTGGLYGYTF. CDR3 in DNA: TGTGCCACAGGGACAGGGGGCCTCTATGGCTACACCTTC.

This clone occurred a few times. CDR3 sequence: CAWSVGGRTEAFF. Written as DNA, the CDR3 is TGTGCCTGGAGTGTGGGGGGACGTACTGAAGCTTTCTTT. The rearrangement uses TRBV30 and TRBJ1-1, with TRBD1 as a possible D gene (5 bases). The CDR3 totals 13 residues. V lost 0 bases and J 5 bases, leaving 10 bases between the germline ends. Germline CDR1 GTSNPN, CDR2 SVGIG (reference sequence).

This clone was detected a few times. The rearrangement links TRBV5-1 to TRBJ2-1, with D perhaps being TRBD1 or TRBD2 (5 bases each). CDR3 length: 13 residues. Germline V gives CDR1 SGHRS, CDR2 YFSETQ. The V end was cut by 4 bases, the J end by 14 bases, with 19 bases between. The CDR3 region has the DNA TGCGCCAGCAGCACAGAGACCGGGACGGAGGAGTTCTTC. Protein product: CASSTETGTEEFF.